Given below is one T cell receptor beta chain in context. Repertoires were generated with immunoSEQ multiplex PCR, while TCRdb's copy carries only in-frame clones and drops some. The sample has 150,000 to 200,000 clones, around nine tenths seen once. The data were obtained in a study of blood T cell repertoires in COVID-19. About the research overall: Acute and convalescent COVID-19 samples came from the United States, Italy and Spain.

The CDR3 consists of 15 residues. V lost 5 bases to trimming and J lost 3 bases, with 15 bases between them. The germline CDR1 and CDR2 sequences are SGHAT and FQNNGV. The V call is TRBV11-2, the J call TRBJ2-3; D may be TRBD1 (6 bases). The material sequenced was peripheral blood. The sequence came from a man between 65 and 85 years old with acute or convalescent COVID-19. The CDR3 sequence is CASSPGQFNTDTQYF. The CDR3, as DNA: TGTGCCAGCAGCCCCGGACAGTTTAATACAGATACGCAGTATTTT.